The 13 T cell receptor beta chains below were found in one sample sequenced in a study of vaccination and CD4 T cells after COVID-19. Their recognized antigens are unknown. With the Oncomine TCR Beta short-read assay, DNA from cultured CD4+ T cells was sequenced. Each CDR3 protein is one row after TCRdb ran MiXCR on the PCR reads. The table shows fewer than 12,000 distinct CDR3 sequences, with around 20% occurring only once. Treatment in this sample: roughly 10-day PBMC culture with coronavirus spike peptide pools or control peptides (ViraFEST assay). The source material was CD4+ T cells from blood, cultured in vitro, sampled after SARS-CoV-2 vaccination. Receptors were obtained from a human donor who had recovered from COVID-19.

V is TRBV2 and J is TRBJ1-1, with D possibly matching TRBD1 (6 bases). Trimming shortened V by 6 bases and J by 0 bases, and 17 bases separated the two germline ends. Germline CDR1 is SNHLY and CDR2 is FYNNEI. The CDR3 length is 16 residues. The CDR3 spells CASSRARTGMNTEAFF. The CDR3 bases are TGTGCCAGCAGCCGCGCGAGAACAGGGATGAACACTGAAGCTTTCTTT.

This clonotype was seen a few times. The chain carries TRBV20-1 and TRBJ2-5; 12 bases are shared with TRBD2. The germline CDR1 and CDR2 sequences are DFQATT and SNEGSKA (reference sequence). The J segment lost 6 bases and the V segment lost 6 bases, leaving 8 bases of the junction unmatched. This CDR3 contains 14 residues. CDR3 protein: CSALTSGRMKTQYF. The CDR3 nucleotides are TGCAGTGCCCTTACTAGCGGGAGGATGAAGACCCAGTACTTC.

Here the CDR3 reads CASIGVLGDTEAFF. CDR3 coding DNA: TGTGCCAGTATTGGAGTTCTGGGGGACACTGAAGCTTTCTTT. The V gene is TRBV19, the J gene TRBJ1-1; perhaps TRBD1 as D (5 bases). CDR3 size: 14 residues. Germline-derived CDR1 and CDR2 are LNHDA and SQIVND (reference sequence). V lost 7 bases and J 3 bases, leaving 15 bases between the germline ends.

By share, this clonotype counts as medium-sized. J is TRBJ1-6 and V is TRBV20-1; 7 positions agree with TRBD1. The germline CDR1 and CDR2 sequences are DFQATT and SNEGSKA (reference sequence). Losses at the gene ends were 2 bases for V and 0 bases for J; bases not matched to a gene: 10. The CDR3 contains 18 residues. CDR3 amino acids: CSARPDREFLSYNSPLHF. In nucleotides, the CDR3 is TGCAGTGCTAGACCCGACAGGGAGTTCCTCTCCTATAATTCACCCCTCCACTTT.

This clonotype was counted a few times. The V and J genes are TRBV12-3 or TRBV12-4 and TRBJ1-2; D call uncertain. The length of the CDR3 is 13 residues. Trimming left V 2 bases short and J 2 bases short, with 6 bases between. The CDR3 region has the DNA TGTGCCAGCAGTTTAAAGGCCAACTATGGCTACACCTTC. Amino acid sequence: CASSLKANYGYTF.

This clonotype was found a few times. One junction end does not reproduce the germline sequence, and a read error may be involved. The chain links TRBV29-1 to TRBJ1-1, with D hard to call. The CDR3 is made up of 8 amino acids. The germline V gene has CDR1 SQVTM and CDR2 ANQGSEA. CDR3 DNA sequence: TGCAGCGTTGAGCCCCATCAGTTT. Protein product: CSVEPHQF.

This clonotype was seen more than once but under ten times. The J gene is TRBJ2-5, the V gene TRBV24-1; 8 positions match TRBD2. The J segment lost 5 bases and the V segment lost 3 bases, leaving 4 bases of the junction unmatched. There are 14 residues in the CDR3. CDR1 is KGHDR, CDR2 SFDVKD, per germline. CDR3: CATSDPGGGETQYF. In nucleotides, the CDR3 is TGTGCCACCAGTGATCCCGGGGGGGGTGAGACCCAGTACTTC.

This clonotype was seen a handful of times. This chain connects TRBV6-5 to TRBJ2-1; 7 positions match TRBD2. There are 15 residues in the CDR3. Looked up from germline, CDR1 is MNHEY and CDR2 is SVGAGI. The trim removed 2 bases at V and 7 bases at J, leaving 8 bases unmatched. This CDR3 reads CASSYRREVGNEQFF. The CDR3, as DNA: TGTGCCAGCAGTTACAGACGGGAGGTGGGTAATGAGCAGTTCTTC.

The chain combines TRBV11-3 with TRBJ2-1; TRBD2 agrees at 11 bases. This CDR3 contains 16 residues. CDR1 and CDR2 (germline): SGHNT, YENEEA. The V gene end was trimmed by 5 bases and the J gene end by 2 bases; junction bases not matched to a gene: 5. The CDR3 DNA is TGTGCCAGCAGCCTACTAGCGGGAGAGCCCTACAATGAGCAGTTCTTC. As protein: CASSLLAGEPYNEQFF.

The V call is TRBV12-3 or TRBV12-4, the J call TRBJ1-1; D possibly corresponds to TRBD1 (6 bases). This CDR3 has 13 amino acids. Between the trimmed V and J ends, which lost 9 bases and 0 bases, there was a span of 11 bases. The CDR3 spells CASGQTMNTEAFF. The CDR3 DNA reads TGTGCCAGTGGACAGACCATGAACACTGAAGCTTTCTTT.

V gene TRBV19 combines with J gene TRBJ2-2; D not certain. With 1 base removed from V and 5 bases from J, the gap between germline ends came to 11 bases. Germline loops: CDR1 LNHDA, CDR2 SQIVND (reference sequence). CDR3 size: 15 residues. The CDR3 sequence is CASSIVAVQTGELFF. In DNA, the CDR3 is TGTGCCAGTAGTATAGTGGCGGTTCAAACCGGGGAGCTGTTTTTT.

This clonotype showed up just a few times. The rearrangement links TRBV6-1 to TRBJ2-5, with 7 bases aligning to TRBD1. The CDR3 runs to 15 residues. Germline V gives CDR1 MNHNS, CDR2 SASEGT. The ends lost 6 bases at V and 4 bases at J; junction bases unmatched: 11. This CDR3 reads CASSETGRPPETQYF. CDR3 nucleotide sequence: TGTGCCAGCAGCGAGACAGGGCGCCCCCCAGAGACCCAGTACTTC.

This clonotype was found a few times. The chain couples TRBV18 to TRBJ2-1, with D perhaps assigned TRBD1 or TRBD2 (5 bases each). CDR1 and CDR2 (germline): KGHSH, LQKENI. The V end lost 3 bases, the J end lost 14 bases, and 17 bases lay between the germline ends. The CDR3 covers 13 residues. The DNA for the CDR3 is TGTGCCAGCTCACCTCGGGACGTTCGACGGAAGTTCTTC. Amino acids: CASSPRDVRRKFF.